The clone carrying this T cell receptor (beta chain) appeared a single time. This sample stems from a study of blood T cell repertoires in COVID-19. Study-wide background: The samples span acute and convalescent COVID-19 from the United States, Italy and Spain.

This CDR3 spans 14 amino acids. V gave up 7 bases and J gave up 4 bases; unmatched junction bases: 7. CDR1 is SGDLS, CDR2 YYNGEE, per germline. The repertoire was sequenced with immunoSEQ multiplex PCR; TCRdb's copy has only in-frame clones and lacks some. The sample includes some 350,000 clones, 80% to 90% of them seen just once. Recruitment covered roughly 24 US areas and drew participants whose ages spanned roughly 18 to 90 years. Assignment of participants to cohorts was predicated upon participant-reported clinical history. Among Cohort 3 donors, those recovered had two negative PCRs, clearance, or symptom resolution.

This sequence was found in a man aged 18 to 30 who had recovered from COVID-19. The chain employs TRBV9 and TRBJ2-2; 7 positions match TRBD2. The specimen sequenced was PBMCs or T cells enriched from blood (not recorded which). CDR3 region: CASRATSFTGELFF. CDR3 sequence (DNA): TGTGCCAGCCGAGCGACTAGCTTCACCGGGGAGCTGTTTTTT.